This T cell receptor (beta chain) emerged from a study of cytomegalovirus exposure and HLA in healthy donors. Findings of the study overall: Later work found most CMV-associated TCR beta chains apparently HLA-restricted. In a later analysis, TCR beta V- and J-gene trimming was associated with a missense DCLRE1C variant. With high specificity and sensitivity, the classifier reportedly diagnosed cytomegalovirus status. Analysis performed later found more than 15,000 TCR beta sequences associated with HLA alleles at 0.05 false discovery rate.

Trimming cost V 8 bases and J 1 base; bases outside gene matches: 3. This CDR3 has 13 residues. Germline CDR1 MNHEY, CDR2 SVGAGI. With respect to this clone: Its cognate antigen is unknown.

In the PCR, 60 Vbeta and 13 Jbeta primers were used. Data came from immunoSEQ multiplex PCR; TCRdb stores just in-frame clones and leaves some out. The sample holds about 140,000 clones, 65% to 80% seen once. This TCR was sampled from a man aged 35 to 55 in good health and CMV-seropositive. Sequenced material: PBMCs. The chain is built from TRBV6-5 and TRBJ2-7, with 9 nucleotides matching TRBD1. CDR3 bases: TGTGCCAGCGGACAGGGGAATTCCTACGAGCAGTACTTC. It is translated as CASGQGNSYEQYF.